Listed below are T cell receptor beta chains from one sample, sequenced in a study of CD8 T cells in ankylosing spondylitis. TCRdb processed the 5' RACE reads anew with MiXCR; each CDR3 protein has one entry. The repertoire holds roughly 140,000 distinct CDR3 sequences, with roughly 44% as singletons. Material for sequencing was synovial fluid, either unsorted or a sorted T cell fraction (not recorded which). These receptors were collected from a male donor with ankylosing spondylitis. The CDR3 runs from the conserved cysteine through the conserved F or W. Fields, in order: CDR3 protein, V gene, J gene.

CASGWGDSDQPQHF	TRBV19	TRBJ1-5
CASRGGSGANVLTF	TRBV12-3/TRBV12-4	TRBJ2-6
CASSSPGWSVAEAFF	TRBV7-8	TRBJ1-1
CASSARQGAIFLNTGELFF	TRBV4-1	TRBJ2-2
CASSQTLTSAFSYEQYF	TRBV28	TRBJ2-7
CASSLSGDEQFF	TRBV12-3/TRBV12-4	TRBJ2-1
CASSVGVGAPYEQYF	TRBV9	TRBJ2-7
CASSLDRGLGGYTF	TRBV7-9	TRBJ1-2
CASSARSGGYHEQFF	TRBV3-1	TRBJ2-1
CASSLYLYGGRLSGSYNEQFF	TRBV28	TRBJ2-1
CASSPVGTHTQYF	TRBV7-9	TRBJ2-3
CASSFVTGLGIYEQYF	TRBV28	TRBJ2-7
CASSSIMGVLEAFF	TRBV12-3/TRBV12-4	TRBJ1-1
CASSRTGQAVTMSYTF	TRBV7-2	TRBJ1-2
CSVEEGMGSHEQFF	TRBV29-1	TRBJ2-1
CASSDGGGAGTDTQYF	TRBV6-4	TRBJ2-3
CASSSLSTHGEKLFF	TRBV12-3/TRBV12-4	TRBJ1-4
CASSPRGAGAADTQYF	TRBV5-6	TRBJ2-3
CASSLPGQLYGYTF	TRBV4-1	TRBJ1-2
CASSSGAGGWTDTQYF	TRBV3-1	TRBJ2-3